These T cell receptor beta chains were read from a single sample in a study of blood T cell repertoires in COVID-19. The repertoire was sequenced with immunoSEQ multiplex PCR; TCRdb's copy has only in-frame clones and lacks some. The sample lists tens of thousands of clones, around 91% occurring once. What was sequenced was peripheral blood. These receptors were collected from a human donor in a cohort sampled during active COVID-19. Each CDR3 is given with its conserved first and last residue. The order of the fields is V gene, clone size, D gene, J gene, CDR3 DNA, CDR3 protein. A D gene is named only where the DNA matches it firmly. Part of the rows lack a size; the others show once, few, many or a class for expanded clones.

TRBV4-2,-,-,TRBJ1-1,TGTGCCAGCAGCCAAGCGCCCCATCAGTCGACTGAAGCTTTCTTT,CASSQAPHQSTEAFF
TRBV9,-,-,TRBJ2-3,TGTGCCAGCAGCGTAGTTGGGGGGTACACAGATACGCAGTATTTT,CASSVVGGYTDTQYF
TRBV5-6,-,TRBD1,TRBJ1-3,TGTGCCAGCAGCCCCACAGGGGGGTCAGGAAACACCATATATTTT,CASSPTGGSGNTIYF
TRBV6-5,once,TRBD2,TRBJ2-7,TGTGCCAGCACCGCCCCCTCGGGGGGGTCCTACGAGCAGTACTTC,CASTAPSGGSYEQYF
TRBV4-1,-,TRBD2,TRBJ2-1,TGCGCCAGCAGCCAAGAATATAGTCTAGCGGGGGGGTACAATGAGCAGTTCTTC,CASSQEYSLAGGYNEQFF
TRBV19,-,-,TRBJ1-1,TGTGCCAGTAGTATAGCCCCTGCAGGGGTTAGTTCTGAAGCTTTCTTT,CASSIAPAGVSSEAFF
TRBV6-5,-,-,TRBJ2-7,TGTGCCAGCAGTACCGCGGCGGGTCGATCCTACGAGCAGTACTTC,CASSTAAGRSYEQYF
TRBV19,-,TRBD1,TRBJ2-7,TGTGCCAGTAGTATATACCTGACAGGGGAGAATACCTACGAGCAGTACTTC,CASSIYLTGENTYEQYF
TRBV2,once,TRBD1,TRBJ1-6,TGTGCCAGCAGTTCGACAGGGGACTATAATTCACCCCTCCACTTT,CASSSTGDYNSPLHF
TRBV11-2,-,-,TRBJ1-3,TGTGCCAGCAGCTTAGGACGCGGGTTTTGGGACACCATATATTTT,CASSLGRGFWDTIYF
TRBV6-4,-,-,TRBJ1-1,TGTGCCAGCAGACCAGAGGGGGTCATGAACACTGAAGCTTTCTTT,CASRPEGVMNTEAFF
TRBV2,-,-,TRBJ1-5,TGTGCCAGCAGTCCGGACATCAATCAGCCCCAGCATTTT,CASSPDINQPQHF
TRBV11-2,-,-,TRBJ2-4,TGTGCCAGCAGCCCCTCTCGTGGGGCAACGGCCTCCGCCAAAAACATTCAGTACTTC,CASSPSRGATASAKNIQYF
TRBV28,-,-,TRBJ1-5,TGTGCCAGCAGTCCACCCGGTCGGGTCAATCAGCCCCAGCATTTT,CASSPPGRVNQPQHF
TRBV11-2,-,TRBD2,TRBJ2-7,TGTGCCAGCAGCTCCGGGCGGGGGTCCTACGAGCAGTACTTC,CASSSGRGSYEQYF
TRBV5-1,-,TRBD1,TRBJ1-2,TGCGCCAGCAGCTCCCAGGACAGGGGCGGCTATGGCTACACCTTC,CASSSQDRGGYGYTF
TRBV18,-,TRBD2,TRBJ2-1,TGTGCCAGCTCACCACCACACCGATACCCCGATGGACTAGCGGGGGCCTCCTACAATGAGCAGTTCTTC,CASSPPHRYPDGLAGASYNEQFF
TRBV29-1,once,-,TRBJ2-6,TGCAGCGTTCCCCGTCCGGACACCTCTGGGGCCAACGTCCTGACTTTC,CSVPRPDTSGANVLTF
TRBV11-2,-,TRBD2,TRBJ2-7,TGTGCCAGCAGCTTACCCACGGGCGGGGGGGCCGTCTACGAGCAGTACTTC,CASSLPTGGGAVYEQYF
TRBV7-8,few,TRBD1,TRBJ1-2,TGTGCCAGCAGCCATACTGGACAGGATAAGAGTGGCTACACCTTC,CASSHTGQDKSGYTF
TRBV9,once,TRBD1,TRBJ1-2,TGTGCCAGCAGCGTAGAGTCCGAACCAACAGGGGGCGCAAATGGCTACACCTTC,CASSVESEPTGGANGYTF
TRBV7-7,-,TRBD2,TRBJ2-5,TGTGCCAGCAGCTTAGAGTTGGCTAGCGGGGGGACCCAGTACTTC,CASSLELASGGTQYF
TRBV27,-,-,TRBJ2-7,TGTGCCAGCAGTTTTATCGGTTCCGAGCAGTACTTC,CASSFIGSEQYF
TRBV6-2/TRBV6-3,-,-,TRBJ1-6,TGTGCCAGCAGTTCCAGGGGTCTTACCTATAATTCACCCCTCCACTTT,CASSSRGLTYNSPLHF
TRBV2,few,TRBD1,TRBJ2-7,TGTGCCAGCGGACCGACAGGGACCGACGAGCAGTACTTC,CASGPTGTDEQYF
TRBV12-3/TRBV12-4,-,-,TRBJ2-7,TGTGCCAGCAGTTTATACGGTTACGAGCAGTACTTC,CASSLYGYEQYF
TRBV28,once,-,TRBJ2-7,TGTGCCAGCAACACCCACTACGAGCAGTACTTC,CASNTHYEQYF
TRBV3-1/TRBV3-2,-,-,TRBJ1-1,TGTGCCAGCAACCCAACGGAGGGGAAGAACACTGAAGCTTTCTTT,CASNPTEGKNTEAFF
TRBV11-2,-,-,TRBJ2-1,TGTGCCAGCAGCTCCCTAGTAAGGCCCAATGAGCAGTTCTTC,CASSSLVRPNEQFF
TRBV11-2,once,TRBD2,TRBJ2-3,TGTGCCAGCAGCTTAGTACCCAGCGGGGGAACAGATACGCAGTATTTT,CASSLVPSGGTDTQYF
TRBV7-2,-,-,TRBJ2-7,TGTGCCAGCAGCTTATCGGGGGGCGGTTCCACATCCTACGAGCAGTACTTC,CASSLSGGGSTSYEQYF
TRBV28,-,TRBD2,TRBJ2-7,TGTGCCAGCAGCATTCTAGCGGCTATGACCTACGAGCAGTACTTC,CASSILAAMTYEQYF
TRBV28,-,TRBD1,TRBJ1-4,TGTGCCAGCAGTCTATGGCACAGGGGATTTAATGAAAAACTGTTTTTT,CASSLWHRGFNEKLFF
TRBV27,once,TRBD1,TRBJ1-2,TGTGCCAGCAGTTTATCAGGGGGCGCTGGCTACACCTTC,CASSLSGGAGYTF
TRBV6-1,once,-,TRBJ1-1,TGTGCCAGCAGTGTACACCGGACAGATTTGAACACTGAAGCTTTCTTT,CASSVHRTDLNTEAFF
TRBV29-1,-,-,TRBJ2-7,TGCAGCGTTTCAACAAGCGGTAGCTCCTACGAGCAGTACTTC,CSVSTSGSSYEQYF
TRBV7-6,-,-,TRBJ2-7,TGTGCCAGCAGCTTAACTGTGTCGTCCTCCTACGAGCAGTACTTC,CASSLTVSSSYEQYF
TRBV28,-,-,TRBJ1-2,TGTGCCAGCAGTTCCCCCCGCAGGGCTTACTATGGCTACACCTTC,CASSSPRRAYYGYTF
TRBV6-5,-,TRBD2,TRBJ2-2,TGTGCCAGCAGCAGGGAGGGCGGGGAGCTGTTTTTT,CASSREGGELFF
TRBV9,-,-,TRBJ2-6,TGTGCCAGCAGCTCCAAGTGGCTACAGGCCTCTGGGGCCAACGTCCTGACTTTC,CASSSKWLQASGANVLTF
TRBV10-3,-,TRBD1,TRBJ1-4,TGTGCCATCAGTAGACATGGGACAGGGGAAGATGAAAAACTGTTTTTT,CAISRHGTGEDEKLFF
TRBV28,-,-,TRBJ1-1,TGTGCCAGCAGTTTATATCAGGGCAACACTGAAGCTTTCTTT,CASSLYQGNTEAFF
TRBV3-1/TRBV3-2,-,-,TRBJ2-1,TGTGCCAGTAGCCACTTGGGGGCCCATGAGCAGTTCTTC,CASSHLGAHEQFF
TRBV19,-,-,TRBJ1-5,TGTGCCAGTAGTATATGGAGGAGCAATCAGCCCCAGCATTTT,CASSIWRSNQPQHF
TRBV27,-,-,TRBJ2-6,TGTGCCAGCAGTCCTGGGCGTCGGGAAGCTGGGGCCAACGTCCTGACTTTC,CASSPGRREAGANVLTF
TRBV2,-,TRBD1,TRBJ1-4,TGTGCCAGCAGTGTAGGGACAGGGAAGGGGGAAAAACTGTTTTTT,CASSVGTGKGEKLFF
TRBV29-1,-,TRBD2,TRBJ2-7,TGCAGCGCCGAGGGGACTAGCGTCCACGAGCAGTACTTC,CSAEGTSVHEQYF
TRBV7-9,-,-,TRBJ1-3,TGTGCCAGCAGCTTAGGGGGGGACTCCCGCTCTGGAAACACCATATATTTT,CASSLGGDSRSGNTIYF
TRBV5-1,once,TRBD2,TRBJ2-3,TGCGCCAGCAGCTTAATGACTAGCGGGTCTGCAGATACGCAGTATTTT,CASSLMTSGSADTQYF
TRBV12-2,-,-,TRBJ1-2,TGTGCAAGTCGCTTACACCTCAGGGGGGCGGACTATGGCTACACCTTC,CASRLHLRGADYGYTF
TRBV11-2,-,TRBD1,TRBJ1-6,TGTGCCAGCAGCTTACCAGGCGACAGGGCTAATTCACCCCTCCACTTT,CASSLPGDRANSPLHF
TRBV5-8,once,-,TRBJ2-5,TGTGCCAGCAGCTTGTACAGCCAAGAGACCCAGTACTTC,CASSLYSQETQYF
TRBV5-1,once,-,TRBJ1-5,TGCGCCAGCAGCTTGGGATCGGGGGGTCAGCCCCAGCATTTT,CASSLGSGGQPQHF
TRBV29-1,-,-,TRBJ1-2,TGCAGCGTTGATTACCGCAGGGAAGGGGGCTACACCTTC,CSVDYRREGGYTF
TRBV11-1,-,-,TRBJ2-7,TGTGCCAGCAGCCCAGAAAGTATTCCCGTTTACGAGCAGTACTTC,CASSPESIPVYEQYF